These 18 T cell receptor beta chains were all obtained from the same sample, sequenced in a study of T cells in localized non-small cell lung cancer. The assay was immunoSEQ multiplex PCR, and TCRdb's table has in-frame clones only and misses some. The repertoire consists of about 18,000 clones, with around 80% occurring once and the leading ten covering around 30%. Here the sequenced sample was peripheral blood, taken before any cancer treatment. These TCRs come from a male donor at least 60 years old with stage I lung adenocarcinoma.

This sequence joins TRBV7-2 and TRBJ2-7; the match to TRBD1 covers 10 bases. Germline V lookup: CDR1 SGHTA, CDR2 FQGNSA. There are 14 residues in the CDR3. V lost 6 bases and J lost 5; bases outside the gene matches: 7. CDR3 residues: CASSWTGGDDEQYF. In nucleotides, the CDR3 is TGTGCCAGCAGTTGGACAGGGGGAGACGACGAGCAGTACTTC.

This clone is medium-sized within its sample. V usage is TRBV6-4 and J usage is TRBJ1-2; the match to TRBD1 covers 8 bases. This CDR3 is 16 amino acids long. The V and J ends lost 2 bases and 5 bases, in that order; junction bases with no gene match: 10. Germline V lookup: CDR1 MRHNA, CDR2 SNTAGT. The chain's CDR3 is CASSDTGQAPFYGYTF. Here the CDR3 DNA reads TGTGCCAGCAGTGACACGGGACAGGCGCCTTTTTATGGCTACACCTTC.

The gene calls are TRBV5-1 and TRBJ2-1, with D maybe TRBD1 (6 bases). V was cut by 3 bases and J by 5 bases, with 12 bases left in between. This CDR3 comprises 14 residues. Germline CDR1 SGHRS, CDR2 YFSETQ. CDR3 DNA sequence: TGCGCCAGCAGCTCGTCGACAGGAAACAATGAGCAGTTCTTC. This translates into CASSSSTGNNEQFF.

The chain links TRBV19 to TRBJ2-1; 8 nucleotides align to TRBD2. Germline V CDR1 and CDR2: LNHDA, SQIVND (reference sequence). The V gene end was trimmed by 3 bases and the J gene end by 9 bases; junction bases not matched to a gene: 7. The CDR3 has 14 amino acids. Here the CDR3 reads CASSMYSGKGEQFF. Here the CDR3 DNA reads TGTGCCAGTAGTATGTATAGCGGGAAAGGTGAGCAGTTCTTC.

This clone was picked up one time. The chain is built from TRBV10-3 and TRBJ2-5, with D unclear. This CDR3 is 14 amino acids long. The V gene's germline CDR1 is ENHRY and CDR2 SYGVKD. The ends were cut back, 0 bases at V and 2 bases at J, with 7 bases in the middle. In DNA, the CDR3 is TGTGCCATCAGTGAGTCGGGCAGTCAAGAGACCCAGTACTTC. It encodes CAISESGSQETQYF.

The chain couples TRBV5-1 to TRBJ2-5; D is possibly TRBD2 (5 bases). Germline V gene sequence: CDR1 SGHRS, CDR2 YFSETQ. Trimming cost V 1 base and J 5 bases, with 9 bases left between them. The CDR3 contains 13 residues. The CDR3 region has the DNA TGCGCCAGCAGCTTGTCCCCGGGGGAGACCCAGTACTTC. It encodes CASSLSPGETQYF.

The V gene is TRBV19, the J gene TRBJ2-7, with 10 bases that match TRBD2. After removal of 0 bases from V and 9 bases from J, the junction contained 5 bases not matched to a gene. The CDR3 totals 14 residues. From germline, CDR1 is LNHDA and CDR2 SQIVND (reference sequence). This chain's CDR3 is CASSIDLAGAVQYF. The CDR3 region has the DNA TGTGCCAGTAGTATAGATCTAGCGGGAGCGGTGCAGTACTTC.

CDR3 in amino acids: CASSPPVRGGNEQFF. As DNA, the CDR3 is TGTGCCAGCTCACCACCGGTCAGGGGGGGCAATGAGCAGTTCTTC. The chain couples TRBV18 to TRBJ2-1; D possibly uses TRBD1 or TRBD2 (7 bases each). CDR3 size: 15 residues. V gave up 0 bases and J gave up 6 bases, with 12 bases separating them. Germline-derived CDR1 and CDR2 are KGHSH and LQKENI.

The chain couples TRBV7-2 to TRBJ1-6, with 9 positions matching TRBD1. Germline values: CDR1 SGHTA, CDR2 FQGNSA. There are 16 residues in the CDR3. The J segment lost 7 bases and the V segment lost 3 bases, leaving 7 bases of the junction unmatched. The CDR3 DNA follows: TGTGCCAGCAGCTTTCGACCGGGACAGGGAAATTCACCCCTCCACTTT. This sequence encodes CASSFRPGQGNSPLHF.

This clone showed up just a few times. The chain is built from TRBV29-1 and TRBJ2-5, with 7 bases fitting TRBD1. The trim removed 3 bases at V and 5 bases at J, leaving 6 bases unmatched. Germline V gene sequence: CDR1 SQVTM, CDR2 ANQGSEA. The CDR3 has 13 residues. CDR3 sequence (DNA): TGCAGCGTTGAGGTAGGGGGCGCCGAGACCCAGTACTTC. This codes for CSVEVGGAETQYF.

This rearrangement joins TRBV29-1 to TRBJ2-3; a possible D gene is TRBD1 (6 bases). The CDR3 runs to 12 residues. Trimming cost V 5 bases and J 4 bases, with 10 bases left between them. Germline assignment: CDR1 SQVTM and CDR2 ANQGSEA. CDR3 in amino acids: CSVLGGADTQYF. CDR3 nucleotide sequence: TGCAGCGTTTTAGGGGGTGCAGATACGCAGTATTTT.

This sequence joins TRBV5-6 and TRBJ2-3, with 12 bases matching TRBD2. The germline gives CDR1 SGHDT, CDR2 YYEEEE. This CDR3 contains 15 residues. V shed 3 bases, J shed 5 bases, and the junction held 4 bases outside the gene matches. The CDR3 DNA follows: TGTGCCAGCAGCTCACTAGCGGGGGGCCAAGATACGCAGTATTTT. This translates into CASSSLAGGQDTQYF. Full variable domain (missing parts from reference TRBV5-6 and TRBJ2-3): DAGVTQSPTHLIKTRGQQVTLRCSPKSGHDTVSWYQQALGQGPQFIFQYYEEEERQRGNFPDRFSGHQFPNYSSELNVNALLLGDSALYLCASSSLAGGQDTQYFGPGTRLTVL.

V is TRBV4-2 and J is TRBJ1-1, with D unclear. CDR1 is LGHNA and CDR2 is YNFKEQ in the germline V gene. There are 14 residues in the CDR3. V dropped 0 bases and J dropped 7 bases, with 12 bases sitting between them. CDR3 DNA sequence: TGTGCCAGCAGCCAAGATAGATTGGGCTTTGAAGCTTTCTTT. Translation: CASSQDRLGFEAFF.

The chain uses TRBV2 and TRBJ1-1; D unresolved. The CDR3 extends over 15 amino acids. Trimming took off 1 base at V and 5 bases at J, with 14 bases between the two ends. In germline, CDR1 is SNHLY, CDR2 FYNNEI. CDR3 nucleotide sequence: TGTGCCAGCAGTGAAGGGCAGGCCGGAGGGACTGAAGCTTTCTTT. This sequence encodes CASSEGQAGGTEAFF.

The chain employs TRBV28 and TRBJ1-5, with D maybe TRBD1 (5 bases). The V gene's germline CDR1 is MDHEN and CDR2 SYDVKM. Trimming took off 4 bases at V and 3 bases at J, with 13 bases between the two ends. The CDR3 runs 15 residues. CDR3 amino acids: CASSWAGRNNQPQHF. The CDR3 DNA follows: TGTGCCAGCAGTTGGGCAGGGAGGAACAATCAGCCCCAGCATTTT.

CDR3 protein: CASSSGQGVYEQYF. CDR3 nucleotides: TGTGCCAGCTCATCTGGACAGGGGGTGTACGAGCAGTACTTC. The chain recombines TRBV18 with TRBJ2-7; 10 bases are a match to TRBD1. The V gene end was trimmed by 5 bases and the J gene end by 4 bases; junction bases not matched to a gene: 5. Germline V CDR1 and CDR2: KGHSH, LQKENI. The CDR3 sequence is 14 residues long.

The gene calls are TRBV13 and TRBJ2-2; 9 bases are shared with TRBD1. Germline CDR1 reads PRHDT; CDR2 reads FYEKMQ (reference sequence). Losses at the gene ends were 2 bases for V and 0 bases for J; bases not matched to a gene: 10. The CDR3 has 19 amino acids. CDR3: CASSLTPGTGFSNTGELFF. CDR3 DNA: TGTGCCAGCAGCTTAACCCCCGGGACAGGGTTTTCGAACACCGGGGAGCTGTTTTTT. Based on the CDR3 plus reference TRBV13 and TRBJ2-2, the full variable domain is AAGVIQSPRHLIKEKRETATLKCYPIPRHDTVYWYQQGPGQDPQFLISFYEKMQSDKGSIPDRFSAQQFSDYHSELNMSSLELGDSALYFCASSLTPGTGFSNTGELFFGEGSRLTVL.

V gene TRBV5-1 combines with J gene TRBJ1-1; D ambiguous. Germline V lookup: CDR1 SGHRS, CDR2 YFSETQ. V was cut by 0 bases and J by 0 bases, with 6 bases left in between. The CDR3 has 14 residues. The CDR3 sequence is CASSLDPMNTEAFF. Here the CDR3 DNA reads TGCGCCAGCAGCTTGGATCCCATGAACACTGAAGCTTTCTTT.